Sequencing of this T cell receptor (beta chain) was carried out in a study of blood T cell repertoires in COVID-19. About the research overall: Researchers got acute and convalescent COVID-19 samples from the United States, Italy and Spain.

Here immunoSEQ multiplex PCR was the method, and the copy in TCRdb shows in-frame clones only, minus some. The top ten hold 7% to 10% of the sample, which has over 120,000 clones, 70% to 85% seen once. The sample was PBMCs or T cells enriched from blood (not recorded which). The source of this sequence is a man between 45 and 60 years old who had recovered from COVID-19.

For the CDR3, the DNA is TGTGCCAGCAGCATCAGGGGAAAGGCTGGAAACACCATATATTTT. Translating it yields CASSIRGKAGNTIYF. The chain is built from TRBV11-2 and TRBJ1-3, with a possible D match to TRBD1 (6 bases). Trimming removed 5 bases from V and 2 bases from J, with 13 bases in between. Germline assignment: CDR1 SGHAT and CDR2 FQNNGV. The CDR3 contains 15 residues. The full variable domain, its missing parts supplied by reference TRBV11-2 and TRBJ1-3, is EAGVAQSPRYKIIEKRQSVAFWCNPISGHATLYWYQQILGQGPKLLIQFQNNGVVDDSQLPKDRFSAERLKGVDSTLKIQPAKLEDSAVYLCASSIRGKAGNTIYFGEGSWLTVV.